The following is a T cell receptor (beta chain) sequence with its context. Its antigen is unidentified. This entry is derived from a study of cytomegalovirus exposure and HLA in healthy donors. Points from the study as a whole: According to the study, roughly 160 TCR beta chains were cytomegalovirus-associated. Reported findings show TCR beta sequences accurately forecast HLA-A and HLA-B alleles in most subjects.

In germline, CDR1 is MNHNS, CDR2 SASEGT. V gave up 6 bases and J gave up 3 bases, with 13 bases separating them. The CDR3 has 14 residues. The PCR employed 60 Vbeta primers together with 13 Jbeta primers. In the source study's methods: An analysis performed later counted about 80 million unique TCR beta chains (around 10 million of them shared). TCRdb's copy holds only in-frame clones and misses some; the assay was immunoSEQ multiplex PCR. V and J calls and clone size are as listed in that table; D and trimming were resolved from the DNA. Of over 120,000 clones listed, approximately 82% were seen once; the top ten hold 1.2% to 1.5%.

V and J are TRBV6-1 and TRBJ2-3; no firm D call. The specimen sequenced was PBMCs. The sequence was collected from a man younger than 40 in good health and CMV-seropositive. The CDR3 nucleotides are TGTGCCAGCAGGCCCACCCCCGCGACAGATACGCAGTATTTT. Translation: CASRPTPATDTQYF.